Shown below are 28 T cell receptor beta chains from a single sample sequenced in a study of shared T cell receptors in the human thymus. Generated by immunoSEQ multiplex PCR, the TCRdb table keeps only in-frame clones and is missing some. The sample yields just under 550,000 clones, 70% to 80% seen once. These data also formed part of another study, on human thymus T cells.

Source material: thymocytes. Receptors originate from a boy less than two years old with a congenital heart defect.

In its sample, this clone was seen once. V is TRBV13 and J is TRBJ2-5, with 7 bases lining up with TRBD1. Germline loops: CDR1 PRHDT, CDR2 FYEKMQ (reference sequence). The CDR3 spans 15 residues. Unmatched junction bases numbered 7, after V lost 5 bases and J lost 1 base. The CDR3 loop reads CASSGKQGSQETQYF. DNA of the CDR3: TGTGCCAGCAGCGGCAAACAGGGGTCCCAAGAGACCCAGTACTTC.

The gene calls are TRBV5-1 and TRBJ2-7, with a tentative D call TRBD1 (5 bases). Germline CDR1 is SGHRS and CDR2 is YFSETQ. The CDR3 length is 15 residues. With 0 bases removed from V and 3 bases from J, the gap between germline ends came to 13 bases. CDR3 amino acids: CASSLESGAHYEQYF. CDR3 DNA sequence: TGCGCCAGCAGCTTGGAATCTGGGGCCCACTACGAGCAGTACTTC.

The chain couples TRBV29-1 to TRBJ1-2; the D gene is possibly TRBD1 (5 bases). V was cut by 0 bases and J by 2 bases, with 16 bases left in between. The CDR3 is 16 residues long. Germline loops: CDR1 SQVTM, CDR2 ANQGSEA. This chain's CDR3 is CSVEDPRAGSNYGYTF. Written as DNA, the CDR3 is TGCAGCGTTGAAGACCCCAGGGCAGGGTCAAACTATGGCTACACCTTC.

This clone has just one count. This sequence joins TRBV7-9 and TRBJ1-5; D remains ambiguous. Germline values: CDR1 SEHNR, CDR2 FQNEAQ (reference sequence). The ends were cut back, 3 bases at V and 0 bases at J, with 9 bases in the middle. The CDR3 spans 15 residues. The chain's CDR3 is CASSFEGDSNQPQHF. CDR3 DNA sequence: TGTGCCAGCAGCTTTGAGGGTGATAGCAATCAGCCCCAGCATTTT.

The chain combines TRBV18 with TRBJ1-2, with TRBD1 matching 11 bases. From germline, CDR1 is KGHSH and CDR2 LQKENI. V shed 3 bases, J shed 8 bases, and the junction held 8 bases outside the gene matches. There are 15 residues in the CDR3. The CDR3 DNA follows: TGTGCCAGCTCACCGGACAGGGGGCGCAGGAGGGGCTACACCTTC. The encoded protein is CASSPDRGRRRGYTF.

V and J are TRBV23-1 and TRBJ1-2, with a tentative D call TRBD1 (6 bases). TRBV23-1 is designated an ORF whose function remains uncertain. V lost 2 bases to trimming and J lost 3 bases, with 13 bases between them. The CDR3 has 15 amino acids. The CDR3 DNA follows: TGCGCCAGCAGTCAAAAAACAGGGACGCACTATGGCTACACCTTC. Protein: CASSQKTGTHYGYTF.

The chain uses TRBV27 and TRBJ1-1; TRBD1 matches at 10 bases. This CDR3 is built from 16 residues. Germline trimming cut 3 bases from V and 0 bases from J; bases unmatched to any gene: 4. Germline V gene data show CDR1 as MNHEY and CDR2 as SMNVEV (reference sequence). CDR3 DNA sequence: TGTGCCAGCAGTTTGGACAGGGGGAATTTGAACACTGAAGCTTTCTTT. This sequence encodes CASSLDRGNLNTEAFF.

The V gene is TRBV6-1, the J gene TRBJ1-2; possibly TRBD1 for D (5 bases). Germline CDR1 MNHNS, CDR2 SASEGT. Trimming removed 2 bases at V and 9 bases at J, with 16 bases between. This CDR3 has 14 residues. The CDR3 bases are TGTGCCAGCAGTGAACGAAGGGAGGCGGGGCGCTACACCTTC. This translates into CASSERREAGRYTF.

The CDR3 nucleotides are TGTGCCAGCAGCTCCCGGGACAGAAACTACGAGCAGTACTTC. Amino acid sequence: CASSSRDRNYEQYF. The chain is built from TRBV5-6 and TRBJ2-7, with 7 bases aligning to TRBD1. Unmatched junction bases numbered 6, after V lost 3 bases and J lost 3 bases. There are 14 residues in the CDR3. Germline V gene data show CDR1 as SGHDT and CDR2 as YYEEEE.

The chain couples TRBV4-1 to TRBJ2-2; 12 nucleotides line up with TRBD2. The CDR3 is made up of 19 amino acids. The germline gives CDR1 MGHRA, CDR2 YSYEKL. Losses at the gene ends were 4 bases for V and 3 bases for J; bases not matched to a gene: 12. Written as DNA, the CDR3 is TGCGCCAGCAGCCCCAACGCTAGCGGGAGGGAGGGGGACACCGGGGAGCTGTTTTTT. Protein sequence: CASSPNASGREGDTGELFF.

This clone was counted a single time. The V gene is TRBV5-1, the J gene TRBJ1-5; D possibly corresponds to TRBD1 (6 bases). In germline, CDR1 is SGHRS, CDR2 YFSETQ. V lost 0 bases and J 2 bases, leaving 15 bases between the germline ends. The CDR3 length is 17 residues. The CDR3 reads CASSLGQGPAGNQPQHF. In DNA form, the CDR3 reads TGCGCCAGCAGCTTGGGGCAGGGGCCCGCTGGCAATCAGCCCCAGCATTTT. Filled out from reference TRBV5-1 and TRBJ1-5, the complete variable domain reads KAGVTQTPRYLIKTRGQQVTLSCSPISGHRSVSWYQQTPGQGLQFLFEYFSETQRNKGNFPGRFSGRQFSNSRSEMNVSTLELGDSALYLCASSLGQGPAGNQPQHFGDGTRLSIL.

The chain employs TRBV30 and TRBJ2-2, with a possible D match to TRBD2 (6 bases). V lost 4 bases, J lost 9 bases, and 9 bases lay in between. The CDR3 is made up of 11 amino acids. CDR1 is GTSNPN, CDR2 SVGIG, per germline (reference sequence). In nucleotides, the CDR3 is TGTGCCTGGATGGGGGGAAGGGAGCTGTTTTTT. It translates to CAWMGGRELFF.

This rearrangement joins TRBV5-4 to TRBJ2-5, with TRBD1 matching over 10 bases. Germline V lookup: CDR1 SGHNT, CDR2 YYREEE (reference sequence). Unmatched junction bases numbered 4, after V lost 0 bases and J lost 5 bases. The CDR3 consists of 15 residues. CDR3 bases: TGTGCCAGCAGCTTGGCCGGGACAGGGGATGAGACCCAGTACTTC. The encoded protein is CASSLAGTGDETQYF.

The table lists this clone with a few counts. The chain is built from TRBV9 and TRBJ2-1; a possible D gene is TRBD1 (5 bases). The V end was cut by 0 bases, the J end by 8 bases, with 15 bases between. Germline lookup yields CDR1 SGDLS and CDR2 YYNGEE. This CDR3 has 15 residues. The CDR3 region is CASSVVQGSVDEQFF. CDR3 bases: TGTGCCAGCAGCGTAGTTCAGGGAAGCGTGGATGAGCAGTTCTTC.

The rearrangement uses TRBV11-3 and TRBJ2-7, with 7 bases matching TRBD2. The CDR3 runs to 16 residues. CDR1 is SGHNT, CDR2 YENEEA, per germline. V lost 4 bases and J lost 5; bases outside the gene matches: 14. This chain's CDR3 is CASSSRVGGRKHEQYF. CDR3 sequence (DNA): TGTGCCAGCAGCTCCCGAGTCGGCGGGAGAAAGCACGAGCAGTACTTC.

The chain couples TRBV12-5 to TRBJ2-2; 7 nucleotides match TRBD2. The length of the CDR3 is 14 residues. J was trimmed by 5 bases and V by 8 bases; bases with no gene match: 8. Germline V gene lookup returns CDR1 LGHNT and CDR2 FRNRAP. CDR3 in amino acids: CASCRAGETGELFF. Written as DNA, the CDR3 is TGTGCTAGTTGTCGGGCGGGAGAGACCGGGGAGCTGTTTTTT.

V usage is TRBV5-1 and J usage is TRBJ2-1, with D unresolved. Trimming stripped 1 base from V and 0 bases from J, with 5 bases between. CDR1 SGHRS and CDR2 YFSETQ come from the germline V gene. CDR3 length equals 14 residues. The CDR3 DNA reads as TGCGCCAGCAGCTTGTCTAGCTCCTACAATGAGCAGTTCTTC. This codes for CASSLSSSYNEQFF.

The chain recombines TRBV6-4 with TRBJ2-7; 10 nucleotides agree with TRBD1. Germline CDR1 is MRHNA and CDR2 is SNTAGT. Trimming at V came to 3 bases and at J to 2 bases, leaving 7 bases not matched to a gene. This CDR3 is built from 16 residues. The DNA for the CDR3 is TGTGCCAGCAGTGAGGCGTGGGGACAGGGGACCTACGAGCAGTACTTC. The encoded protein is CASSEAWGQGTYEQYF.

The chain links TRBV4-2 to TRBJ1-4; 9 nucleotides line up with TRBD1. In germline, CDR1 is LGHNA, CDR2 YNFKEQ. The CDR3 runs to 14 residues. Trimming took 4 bases from V and 10 from J; bases not matched to a gene: 7. The CDR3 nucleotides are TGTGCCAGCAGCCCACAGGGGGCTCTGGGAAAACTGTTTTTT. Amino acid sequence: CASSPQGALGKLFF.

J is TRBJ2-7 and V is TRBV9; 7 bases match TRBD2. V lost 2 bases and J lost 5; bases outside the gene matches: 10. The CDR3 is 15 residues long. Germline values: CDR1 SGDLS, CDR2 YYNGEE. The CDR3 sequence is CASSVAPGGCDEQYF. CDR3 sequence (DNA): TGTGCCAGCAGCGTTGCCCCGGGGGGTTGTGACGAGCAGTACTTC.

The CDR3: CASSLKGQGVDTQYF. CDR3 coding DNA: TGTGCCAGCAGCCTCAAGGGACAGGGGGTTGATACGCAGTATTTT. The chain links TRBV27 to TRBJ2-3, with TRBD1 identical over 11 bases. CDR1 is MNHEY, CDR2 SMNVEV, per germline (reference sequence). The CDR3 is 15 residues long. Trimming removed 6 bases from V and 6 bases from J; junction bases left unmatched: 8.

The chain recombines TRBV4-2 with TRBJ2-7; D might be TRBD2 (6 bases). Germline values: CDR1 LGHNA, CDR2 YNFKEQ. With 1 base removed from V and 1 base from J, the gap between germline ends came to 11 bases. This CDR3 comprises 15 residues. DNA of the CDR3: TGTGCCAGCAGCCAAGTACTCGGGGGATCCTACGAGCAGTACTTC. Its translation is CASSQVLGGSYEQYF.

The chain combines TRBV9 with TRBJ2-7, with D maybe TRBD1 (8 bases). The germline V gene has CDR1 SGDLS and CDR2 YYNGEE. CDR3 length: 16 amino acids. Trimming took off 3 bases at V and 3 bases at J, with 19 bases between the two ends. The DNA for the CDR3 is TGTGCCAGCAGCGAGAGTACAGGGGGGGGGTACTACGAGCAGTACTTC. Translation: CASSESTGGGYYEQYF.

The chain uses TRBV5-1 and TRBJ1-2; 8 bases match TRBD1. CDR3 length: 17 residues. The trim removed 4 bases at V and 0 bases at J, leaving 11 bases unmatched. Germline V gene data show CDR1 as SGHRS and CDR2 as YFSETQ. CDR3 in DNA: TGCGCCAGCAGCCCCCTCAACCCACAGGGGGCTAACTATGGCTACACCTTC. Its protein product is CASSPLNPQGANYGYTF. The whole variable domain, remainder taken from reference TRBV5-1 and TRBJ1-2, is KAGVTQTPRYLIKTRGQQVTLSCSPISGHRSVSWYQQTPGQGLQFLFEYFSETQRNKGNFPGRFSGRQFSNSRSEMNVSTLELGDSALYLCASSPLNPQGANYGYTFGSGTRLTVV.

The chain recombines TRBV25-1 with TRBJ2-5; 9 nucleotides line up with TRBD2. The length of the CDR3 is 14 residues. The ends lost 10 bases at V and 1 base at J; junction bases unmatched: 7. Germline values: CDR1 MGHDK, CDR2 SYGVNS. CDR3 coding DNA: TGTGCCACCCGGGCGGGAGGGTTCCAAGAGACCCAGTACTTC. The encoded protein is CATRAGGFQETQYF. Based on the CDR3 plus reference TRBV25-1 and TRBJ2-5, the full variable domain is EADIYQTPRYLVIGTGKKITLECSQTMGHDKMYWYQQDPGMELHLIHYSYGVNSTEKGDLSSESTVSRIRTEHFPLTLESARPSHTSQYLCATRAGGFQETQYFGPGTRLLVL.

This chain joins TRBV5-8 and TRBJ2-1, with unresolved D. The germline V and J ends were trimmed by 7 bases and 5 bases, with 7 bases remaining between them. The CDR3 is made up of 11 amino acids. Germline lookup yields CDR1 SGHTS and CDR2 YDEGEE. CDR3: CASLIHNEQFF. The CDR3 DNA follows: TGTGCCAGCCTTATCCACAATGAGCAGTTCTTC.

This clone has only a few counts. DNA of the CDR3: TGTGCCTGGAGTGTACGGTTCATGGTTGCGGGAGGGCCCTCGGGTGAGCAGTTCTTC. Its protein product is CAWSVRFMVAGGPSGEQFF. The gene calls are TRBV30 and TRBJ2-1, with 9 nucleotides matching TRBD2. Germline V gives CDR1 GTSNPN, CDR2 SVGIG (reference sequence). This CDR3 comprises 19 residues. The V gene end was trimmed by 0 bases and the J gene end by 9 bases; junction bases not matched to a gene: 21.

This rearrangement joins TRBV28 to TRBJ1-2, with TRBD1 matching 7 bases. CDR3 length: 12 residues. Germline CDR1 and CDR2: MDHEN and SYDVKM. Germline trimming cut 5 bases from V and 8 bases from J; bases unmatched to any gene: 5. In nucleotides, the CDR3 is TGTGCCAGCAGTGCCCGACAGGGCGGCTACACCTTC. It translates to CASSARQGGYTF.